A selection of T cell receptor beta chains follows, all from one sample in a study of control samples from healthy donors and cancer patients. The repertoire was sequenced with immunoSEQ multiplex PCR; TCRdb's copy has only in-frame clones and lacks some. The table lists tens of thousands of clones, approximately 89% of them singletons. Input material: PBMCs. These TCRs come from a man aged 35-49 years with colorectal cancer. Both conserved end residues are part of each CDR3. D genes are given only for firm matches. A clone size is listed for some rows: how often the clone was seen (once, few, many), or a class if it is expanded.

J | D | size | V | DNA | CDR3
TRBJ2-3 | - | - | TRBV5-1 | TGCGCCAGCAGCCCCGGACAAATGAGACCAGATACGCAGTATTTT | CASSPGQMRPDTQYF
TRBJ1-1 | - | - | TRBV19 | TGTGCCAGTAGTATAAGCTCGTTCAATGAAGCTTTCTTT | CASSISSFNEAFF
TRBJ2-5 | - | - | TRBV18 | TGTGCCAGCTCCCGGGACCGAAGGTCGAGGGAGACCCAGTACTTC | CASSRDRRSRETQYF
TRBJ2-3 | - | - | TRBV4-3 | TGCGCCAGCAGCCAAGATCGAAAGCAGTATTTT | CASSQDRKQYF
TRBJ1-2 | - | - | TRBV7-9 | TGTGCCAGCGGGCCCTATGGCTACACCTTC | CASGPYGYTF
TRBJ1-1 | - | - | TRBV12-3/TRBV12-4 | TGTGCCAGCAGTTCCCGACTAGACACTGAAGCTTTCTTT | CASSSRLDTEAFF
TRBJ2-7 | TRBD2 | - | TRBV10-3 | TGTGCCATCAGTGAGTATGGGACTAGCGGGAGTAACTCCTACGAGCAGTACTTC | CAISEYGTSGSNSYEQYF
TRBJ2-3 | - | - | TRBV6-2/TRBV6-3 | TGTGCCAGCAGTCACCGGGATACGCAGTATTTT | CASSHRDTQYF
TRBJ1-5 | TRBD1 | once | TRBV7-9 | TGTGCCAGCAGCTTGGGATTAGGACAGGGGGTGAGCAATCAGCCCCAGCATTTT | CASSLGLGQGVSNQPQHF
TRBJ2-1 | - | - | TRBV7-3 | TGTGCCAGCAGCTCTGGAACCCGGGAAGAGCAGTTCTTC | CASSSGTREEQFF
TRBJ2-3 | - | - | TRBV5-1 | TGCGCCAGCAGCTTGGCCGGGGAAAGGGTCGGCACAGATACGCAGTATTTT | CASSLAGERVGTDTQYF
TRBJ1-1 | TRBD1 | once | TRBV7-9 | TGTGCCAGCAGCTCCAGGGGGCTTGGCACTGAAGCTTTCTTT | CASSSRGLGTEAFF
TRBJ2-7 | - | - | TRBV27 | TGTGCCAGCTTTGACAGGTTTTCCTACGAGCAGTACTTC | CASFDRFSYEQYF
TRBJ2-6 | - | - | TRBV27 | TGTGCCAGCAGTTTATCTTCGGGTTTTGGAACCAACGTCCTGACTTTC | CASSLSSGFGTNVLTF
TRBJ2-1 | TRBD1 | - | TRBV23-1 | TGCGCCAGCAGTCATGGGACAGGGCCGTTCTTC | CASSHGTGPFF
TRBJ1-1 | - | - | TRBV12-3/TRBV12-4 | TGTGCCAGCAGATCCAGAGAGAACACTGAAGCTTTCTTT | CASRSRENTEAFF
TRBJ1-1 | - | - | TRBV21-1 | TGTGCCAGCAGCACAGCGGGACAGGAAGCGAACACTGAAGCTTTCTTT | CASSTAGQEANTEAFF
TRBJ2-2 | - | - | TRBV5-8 | TGTGCCAGCAGCTTGAAGACAGGTGTCACCGGGGAGCTGTTTTTT | CASSLKTGVTGELFF
TRBJ2-3 | TRBD1 | - | TRBV7-9 | TGTGCCAGCAGCTCCATACGGGACAGGGAATCGGCGGATACGCAGTATTTT | CASSSIRDRESADTQYF
TRBJ2-2 | TRBD2 | - | TRBV9 | TGTGCCAGCAGCACCCGGACTAGCGGGAGGGCCGCCGGGGAGCTGTTTTTT | CASSTRTSGRAAGELFF
TRBJ2-3 | TRBD1 | - | TRBV9 | TGTGCCAGCAGCGTAGTAGGGACAGGGTCAGATACGCAGTATTTT | CASSVVGTGSDTQYF
TRBJ2-3 | - | - | TRBV5-1 | TGCGCCAGCAGCTTGGAAGCCGCAGATACGCAGTATTTT | CASSLEAADTQYF
TRBJ2-2 | - | - | TRBV6-4 | TGTGCCAGCAGTGACAAAGCGGGGAACACCGGGGAGCTGTTTTTT | CASSDKAGNTGELFF
TRBJ1-1 | - | - | TRBV7-3 | TGTGCCAGCAGCCCCCATCCGGTGTCCACTGAAGCTTTCTTT | CASSPHPVSTEAFF
TRBJ2-1 | TRBD2 | few | TRBV5-1 | TGCGCCAGCAGCATGGAGGGGACTAGCTACAATGAGCAGTTCTTC | CASSMEGTSYNEQFF
TRBJ2-5 | TRBD2 | - | TRBV7-6 | TGTGCCAGCAGCCGACTAGCGGGAGGTAGTGAGACCCAGTACTTC | CASSRLAGGSETQYF
TRBJ2-1 | - | - | TRBV27 | TGTGCCAGCAGTTTACCCCCCCCCGGGGAGCAGTTCTTC | CASSLPPPGEQFF
TRBJ1-2 | - | - | TRBV19 | TGTGCCAGTAACCCACCGGGACATCGGGAGGTCTATGGCTACACCTTC | CASNPPGHREVYGYTF
TRBJ1-4 | - | - | TRBV18 | TGTGCCAGCTCACGGGGTTATGATGAAAAACTGTTTTTT | CASSRGYDEKLFF
TRBJ2-7 | TRBD2 | - | TRBV29-1 | TGCAGCGTTGGGGAGGCCGGGACTAGCGGTTCCTACGAGCAGTACTTC | CSVGEAGTSGSYEQYF
TRBJ2-3 | TRBD2 | - | TRBV4-3 | TGCGCCAGCAGCCAAACGACTAGCGGGAGAATCACAGATACGCAGTATTTT | CASSQTTSGRITDTQYF
TRBJ2-7 | - | - | TRBV6-2/TRBV6-3 | TGTGCCAGCAGTTACCCCTTCTACGAGCAGTACTTC | CASSYPFYEQYF
TRBJ2-5 | TRBD2 | - | TRBV7-9 | TGTGCCAGCAGCGTTGGGAGCGGGAGTGGAGAGACCCAGTACTTC | CASSVGSGSGETQYF
TRBJ1-1 | - | - | TRBV2 | TGTGCCAGCACCAGACAGGAGAACACTGAAGCTTTCTTT | CASTRQENTEAFF
TRBJ2-5 | - | - | TRBV2 | TGTGCCAGCAGTGAGTATACGGAGACCCAGTACTTC | CASSEYTETQYF
TRBJ2-3 | - | - | TRBV10-3 | TGTGCCATCAGGGCAGGGGAAGATACGCAGTATTTT | CAIRAGEDTQYF
TRBJ2-2 | - | - | TRBV9 | TGTGCCAGCAGCGTAGGGGGGGGCCCGGACACCGGGGAGCTGTTTTTT | CASSVGGGPDTGELFF
TRBJ2-7 | - | - | TRBV7-2 | TGTGCCAGCAGCTTAGAGGGATGGGGCGAGCAGTACTTC | CASSLEGWGEQYF
TRBJ1-1 | - | - | TRBV3-1/TRBV3-2 | TGTGCCAGCAGCCACGGACGACGTGATGAAGCTTTCTTT | CASSHGRRDEAFF
TRBJ2-7 | - | - | TRBV5-1 | TGCGCCAGCAGCTTGGCCGAGGGGACGTATTTTACCGAGCAGTACTTC | CASSLAEGTYFTEQYF
TRBJ2-1 | - | once | TRBV7-3 | TGTGCCAGCAGCTTAAATCTCGGCTACAATGAGCAGTTCTTC | CASSLNLGYNEQFF
TRBJ1-3 | - | - | TRBV2 | TGTGCCAGCAGCCCGGGGTCTGGAAACACCATATATTTT | CASSPGSGNTIYF
TRBJ2-7 | - | - | TRBV6-1 | TGTGCCAGCAGTGAGTCCTACGAGCAGTACTTC | CASSESYEQYF
TRBJ2-1 | TRBD2 | - | TRBV9 | TGTGCCAGCAGCGTCAGACTAGCGGGAGGGCCGGGTTACAATGAGCAGTTCTTC | CASSVRLAGGPGYNEQFF
TRBJ2-7 | - | - | TRBV25-1 | TGTGCCACCCGGGGGGACACCTCCTACGAGCAGTACTTC | CATRGDTSYEQYF
TRBJ2-5 | TRBD1 | few | TRBV2 | TGTGCCAGCAGCGGTACCGGGACAGGAGAGACCCAGTACTTC | CASSGTGTGETQYF
TRBJ1-1 | TRBD1 | - | TRBV19 | TGTGCCAGTAGTAGCCGGGACAGGAACACTGAAGCTTTCTTT | CASSSRDRNTEAFF
TRBJ1-5 | - | - | TRBV10-3 | TGTGCCATCAGTGAGGGAGGGGGTAGTCAGCCCCAGCATTTT | CAISEGGGSQPQHF
TRBJ2-4 | - | - | TRBV18 | TGTGCCAGCTCACCAGCGGCCAGGGCGGCCAAAAACATTCAGTACTTC | CASSPAARAAKNIQYF
TRBJ2-5 | - | - | TRBV30 | TGTGCCTGGAGCCTAAGAGGGGAGACCCAGTACTTC | CAWSLRGETQYF